This T cell receptor beta chain was obtained from a study of blood T cell repertoires in COVID-19. As for the study in general: COVID-19 samples, acute and convalescent, were from the United States, Italy and Spain.

The assay was immunoSEQ multiplex PCR, and TCRdb's table has in-frame clones only and misses some. The sample records some 96,000 clones, about nine tenths being singletons. The sequenced material came from peripheral blood. The receptor's source is a man in his forties or fifties with active COVID-19.

The CDR3 sequence: CASSQNRGRTEAFF. DNA for the CDR3: TGTGCCAGCAGCCAGAACAGGGGGCGGACTGAAGCTTTCTTT. The chain links TRBV3-1 (or the pseudogene TRBV3-2) to TRBJ1-1; 9 bases align to TRBD1. Germline V lookup: CDR1 LGHDT, CDR2 YNNKEL (reference sequence). This CDR3 is built from 14 residues. Germline trimming cut 3 bases from V and 5 bases from J; bases unmatched to any gene: 4.